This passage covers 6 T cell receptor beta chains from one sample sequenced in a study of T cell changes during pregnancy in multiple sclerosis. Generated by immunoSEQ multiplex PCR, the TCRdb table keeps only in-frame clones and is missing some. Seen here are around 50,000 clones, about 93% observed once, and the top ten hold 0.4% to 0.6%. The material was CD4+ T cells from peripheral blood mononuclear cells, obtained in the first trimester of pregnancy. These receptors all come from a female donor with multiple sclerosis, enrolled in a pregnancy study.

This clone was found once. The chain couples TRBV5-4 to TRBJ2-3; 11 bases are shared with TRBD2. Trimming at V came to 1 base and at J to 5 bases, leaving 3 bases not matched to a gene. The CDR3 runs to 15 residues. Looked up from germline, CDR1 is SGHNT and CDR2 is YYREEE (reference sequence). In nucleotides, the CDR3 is TGTGCCAGCAGCTTGAGTAGCGGGGGGGTAGATACGCAGTATTTT. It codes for CASSLSSGGVDTQYF.

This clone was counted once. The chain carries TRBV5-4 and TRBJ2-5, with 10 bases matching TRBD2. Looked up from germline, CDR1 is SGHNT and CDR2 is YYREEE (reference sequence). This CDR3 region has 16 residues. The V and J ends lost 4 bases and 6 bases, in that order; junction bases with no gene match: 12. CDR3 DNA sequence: TGTGCCAGCAGCCCCTGGACTAGCGGAGGGATAAAGACCCAGTACTTC. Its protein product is CASSPWTSGGIKTQYF.

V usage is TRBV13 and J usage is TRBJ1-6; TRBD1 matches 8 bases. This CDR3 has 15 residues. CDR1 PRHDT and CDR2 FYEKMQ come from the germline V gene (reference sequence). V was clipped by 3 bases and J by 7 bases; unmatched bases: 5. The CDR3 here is CASSFGQGGNSPLHF. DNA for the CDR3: TGTGCCAGCAGCTTCGGACAGGGTGGCAATTCACCCCTCCACTTT. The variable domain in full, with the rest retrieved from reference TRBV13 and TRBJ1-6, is AAGVIQSPRHLIKEKRETATLKCYPIPRHDTVYWYQQGPGQDPQFLISFYEKMQSDKGSIPDRFSAQQFSDYHSELNMSSLELGDSALYFCASSFGQGGNSPLHFGNGTRLTVT.

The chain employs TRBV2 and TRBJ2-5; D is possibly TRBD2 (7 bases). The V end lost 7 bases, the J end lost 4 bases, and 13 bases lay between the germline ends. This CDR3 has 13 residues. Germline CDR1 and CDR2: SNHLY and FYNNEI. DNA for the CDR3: TGTGCCAGCAAACGGGGGGCCAGAGAGACCCAGTACTTC. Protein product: CASKRGARETQYF.

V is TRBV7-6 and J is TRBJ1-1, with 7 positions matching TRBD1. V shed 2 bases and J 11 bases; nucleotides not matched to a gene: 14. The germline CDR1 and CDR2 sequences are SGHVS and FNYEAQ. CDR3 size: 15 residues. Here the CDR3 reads CASSLTTGRSMRAFF. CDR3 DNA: TGTGCCAGCAGCTTAACGACAGGGAGGTCCATGAGGGCTTTCTTT.

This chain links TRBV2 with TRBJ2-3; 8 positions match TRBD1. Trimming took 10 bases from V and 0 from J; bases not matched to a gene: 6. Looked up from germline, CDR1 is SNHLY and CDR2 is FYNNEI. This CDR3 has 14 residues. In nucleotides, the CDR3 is TGTGCCACTGGACAGGGCACTAGCACAGATACGCAGTATTTT. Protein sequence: CATGQGTSTDTQYF.